Following are 10 T cell receptor beta chains from one sample sequenced in a study of T cell responses to AZD1222 COVID-19 vaccine. Produced via immunoSEQ multiplex PCR; TCRdb's table is partial and in-frame only. The data hold approximately 110,000 clones, with more than 80% observed a single time. The sample consisted of peripheral blood, taken 28 days after the second AZD1222 dose. These receptors were taken from an adult who received the AZD1222 COVID-19 vaccine.

This clone was seen only once. The rearrangement links TRBV28 to TRBJ2-5; D is unresolved. The germline V gene has CDR1 MDHEN and CDR2 SYDVKM. The CDR3 has 13 amino acids. V lost 5 bases and J lost 4, with 11 bases in between. CDR3 coding DNA: TGTGCCAGCAGTCCTCGGGTGGGAGAGACCCAGTACTTC. Its translation: CASSPRVGETQYF. Variable domain in full (rest from reference TRBV28 and TRBJ2-5): DVKVTQSSRYLVKRTGEKVFLECVQDMDHENMFWYRQDPGLGLRLIYFSYDVKMKEKGDIPEGYSVSREKKERFSLILESASTNQTSMYLCASSPRVGETQYFGPGTRLLVL.

The chain carries TRBV6-1 and TRBJ2-5; TRBD1 is a possible D gene (6 bases). V dropped 1 base and J dropped 5 bases, with 14 bases sitting between them. Germline-derived CDR1 and CDR2 are MNHNS and SASEGT. The CDR3 is 15 residues long. CDR3 amino acids: CASSEEGQLRETQYF. For the CDR3, the DNA is TGTGCCAGCAGTGAAGAGGGACAATTGAGGGAGACCCAGTACTTC.

The CDR3 DNA follows: TGTGCCAGCAGCCTCCCCTTTGGTTCACCCCTCCACTTT. Amino acids: CASSLPFGSPLHF. The rearrangement uses TRBV6-5 and TRBJ1-6; D is undetermined. This CDR3 contains 13 residues. With 6 bases removed from V and 9 bases from J, the gap between germline ends came to 12 bases. The V gene's germline CDR1 is MNHEY and CDR2 SVGAGI.

The chain joins TRBV29-1 to TRBJ1-2; 8 nucleotides match TRBD1. The CDR3 sequence is 13 residues long. The J segment lost 2 bases and the V segment lost 7 bases, leaving 6 bases of the junction unmatched. Looked up from germline, CDR1 is SQVTM and CDR2 is ANQGSEA. The CDR3 is CSGETGDNYGYTF. The CDR3 DNA sequence: TGCAGCGGAGAGACAGGGGACAACTATGGCTACACCTTC.

The genes are TRBV3-1 (or the pseudogene TRBV3-2) and TRBJ2-1; D is perhaps TRBD1 (6 bases). The V and J ends lost 5 bases and 3 bases respectively, with 14 bases between them. Per germline, CDR1 LGHDT and CDR2 YNNKEL (reference sequence). CDR3 size: 15 residues. The CDR3 loop reads CASSKTDRYYNEQFF. CDR3 bases: TGTGCCAGCAGCAAGACCGACAGGTACTACAATGAGCAGTTCTTC.

The chain links TRBV5-1 to TRBJ2-5; D is unresolved. In germline, CDR1 is SGHRS, CDR2 YFSETQ. V gave up 0 bases and J gave up 0 bases, with 6 bases separating them. CDR3 length equals 14 residues. CDR3 coding DNA: TGCGCCAGCAGCTTGGGACCGAACCAAGAGACCCAGTACTTC. Its translation: CASSLGPNQETQYF.

The rearrangement joins TRBV7-2 to TRBJ2-7; D is perhaps TRBD2 (7 bases). CDR3 length: 14 residues. The ends were cut back, 4 bases at V and 7 bases at J, with 17 bases in the middle. From germline, CDR1 is SGHTA and CDR2 FQGNSA. The chain's CDR3 is CASSSLGGQTEQYF. CDR3 in DNA: TGTGCCAGCAGCTCACTGGGGGGGCAGACAGAGCAGTACTTC.

The chain combines TRBV28 with TRBJ1-1; D may be TRBD1 (6 bases). The V gene lost 5 bases and the J gene lost 4 bases, with 23 bases spanning the gap. Germline assignment: CDR1 MDHEN and CDR2 SYDVKM. The CDR3 has 17 residues. The CDR3 region has the DNA TGTGCCAGCAGTCCCCTACGAACAGGGACTCGGGTCACTGAAGCTTTCTTT. This codes for CASSPLRTGTRVTEAFF.

This clone showed up just once. The rearrangement links TRBV6-5 to TRBJ1-5, with D tentatively TRBD1 (6 bases). V lost 6 bases and J lost 5, with 11 bases in between. The CDR3 consists of 13 residues. The V gene's germline CDR1 is MNHEY and CDR2 SVGAGI. CDR3 DNA sequence: TGTGCCAGCAGGATGGACAGTCATCAGCCCCAGCATTTT. This codes for CASRMDSHQPQHF.

The J gene is TRBJ2-1, the V gene TRBV19; 10 bases agree with TRBD2. Germline loops: CDR1 LNHDA, CDR2 SQIVND (reference sequence). Germline trimming cut 0 bases from V and 2 bases from J; bases unmatched to any gene: 4. The CDR3 extends over 17 amino acids. For the CDR3, the DNA is TGTGCCAGTAGTATAGATAGCGGGGGGCCACCCTACAATGAGCAGTTCTTC. Translated, it gives CASSIDSGGPPYNEQFF.